What follows are 25 T cell receptor beta chains derived from one specimen sequenced in a study of cytomegalovirus exposure and HLA in healthy donors. This PCR relied on a set of 60 Vbeta primers and 13 Jbeta primers. Assay: immunoSEQ multiplex PCR; the TCRdb copy retains only in-frame clones and omits some. The sample includes 100,000 to 150,000 clones, around 77% of them seen just once. The sequencing input was PBMCs. These receptors were obtained from a man aged 25-45 years in good health and CMV-seronegative.

V is TRBV5-1 and J is TRBJ2-5, with a weak D call TRBD2 (6 bases). CDR1 SGHRS and CDR2 YFSETQ come from the germline V gene. V was cut by 2 bases and J by 5 bases, with 10 bases left in between. This CDR3 is built from 13 residues. The CDR3 loop is CASSFGAGETQYF. In DNA form, the CDR3 reads TGCGCCAGCAGCTTTGGAGCGGGCGAGACCCAGTACTTC. The full variable domain, with the rest looked up from reference TRBV5-1 and TRBJ2-5, is KAGVTQTPRYLIKTRGQQVTLSCSPISGHRSVSWYQQTPGQGLQFLFEYFSETQRNKGNFPGRFSGRQFSNSRSEMNVSTLELGDSALYLCASSFGAGETQYFGPGTRLLVL.

This clone was counted a few times. The CDR3 protein is CASSLAIPGELFF. CDR3 DNA: TGTGCCAGCAGCTTAGCTATCCCCGGGGAGCTGTTTTTT. The chain carries TRBV7-8 and TRBJ2-2; D is uncertain. V lost 0 bases to trimming and J lost 6 bases, with 5 bases between them. This CDR3 spans 13 amino acids. CDR1 SGHVS and CDR2 FQNEAQ come from the germline V gene.

The chain joins TRBV10-3 to TRBJ2-7; a weak D match, TRBD1 (6 bases). Between the trimmed V and J ends, which lost 5 bases and 5 bases, there was a span of 13 bases. Looked up from germline, CDR1 is ENHRY and CDR2 is SYGVKD. CDR3 length: 13 amino acids. In DNA form, the CDR3 reads TGTGCCATCAGTCCAGGGGTGGAAGACGAGCAGTACTTC. Protein product: CAISPGVEDEQYF.

The table lists this clone with a count of one. The chain joins TRBV28 to TRBJ1-5; no clear D gene. Germline values: CDR1 MDHEN, CDR2 SYDVKM. The V gene lost 3 bases and the J gene lost 6 bases, with 12 bases spanning the gap. The CDR3 consists of 14 residues. Here the CDR3 reads CASSFRERTQPQHF. CDR3 DNA: TGTGCCAGCAGTTTTAGGGAGAGGACTCAGCCCCAGCATTTT.

The chain combines TRBV15 with TRBJ2-7; 7 bases fit TRBD1. This CDR3 contains 13 residues. Germline CDR1 and CDR2: LNHNV and YYDKDF (reference sequence). V was pared by 4 bases and J by 5 bases, with 5 bases of the junction left unmatched. The chain's CDR3 is CATSTRQGDEQYF. CDR3 sequence (DNA): TGTGCCACCAGCACCAGACAGGGCGACGAGCAGTACTTC.

CDR3 in DNA: TGTGCCAGCAGCTTGGGCCCTGCAGGGGACTATGGCTACACCTTC. Its translation is CASSLGPAGDYGYTF. The chain couples TRBV5-6 to TRBJ1-2, with a possible D match to TRBD1 (6 bases). Trimming took 0 bases from V and 3 from J, leaving 12 bases between them. The CDR3 covers 15 residues. Germline V CDR1 and CDR2: SGHDT, YYEEEE. Together with reference TRBV5-6 and TRBJ1-2, the CDR3 gives the full variable domain: DAGVTQSPTHLIKTRGQQVTLRCSPKSGHDTVSWYQQALGQGPQFIFQYYEEEERQRGNFPDRFSGHQFPNYSSELNVNALLLGDSALYLCASSLGPAGDYGYTFGSGTRLTVV.

In DNA form, the CDR3 reads TGTGCCAGCAGCTGGGGGACAGGGTCAGACTATGGCTACACCTTC. Its translation: CASSWGTGSDYGYTF. The V and J genes are TRBV5-6 and TRBJ1-2; 9 bases align to TRBD1. V was pared by 3 bases and J by 3 bases, with 6 bases of the junction left unmatched. Germline V gives CDR1 SGHDT, CDR2 YYEEEE. The CDR3 is made up of 15 amino acids.

The chain combines TRBV6-5 with TRBJ1-1, with TRBD1 matching 9 bases. Germline values: CDR1 MNHEY, CDR2 SVGAGI. The CDR3 covers 15 residues. Unmatched junction bases numbered 8, after V lost 6 bases and J lost 3 bases. The DNA for the CDR3 is TGTGCCAGCAGCCTAGGGGGACAGGGACACACTGAAGCTTTCTTT. Translation gives CASSLGGQGHTEAFF.

The chain has TRBV5-1 and TRBJ2-7; 12 positions match TRBD2. Germline V gene sequence: CDR1 SGHRS, CDR2 YFSETQ. V lost 0 bases and J lost 2; bases outside the gene matches: 6. The CDR3 has 17 residues. The CDR3 loop reads CASSLGLAGALPYEQYF. DNA for the CDR3: TGCGCCAGCAGCTTGGGACTAGCGGGGGCTCTACCCTACGAGCAGTACTTC.

CDR3 nucleotide sequence: TGTGCCAGCAGCCGAGTGACAGGTTGCATGGTGGAGCAGTACTTC. It encodes CASSRVTGCMVEQYF. This sequence joins TRBV21-1 and TRBJ2-7; TRBD1 is the table's D call, not checked against the DNA. TRBV21-1 is flagged as a pseudogene. This CDR3 has 15 amino acids.

The chain employs TRBV4-1 and TRBJ2-6, with D possibly TRBD1 on 6 matching bases. This CDR3 region has 18 residues. V was pared by 1 base and J by 0 bases, with 13 bases between. The germline V gene encodes CDR1 MGHRA and CDR2 YSYEKL. The CDR3 DNA sequence: TGCGCCAGCAGCCAAGGGTGGGGACAATTCTCTGGGGCCAACGTCCTGACTTTC. It translates to CASSQGWGQFSGANVLTF.

The J gene is TRBJ1-1, the V gene TRBV9; unclear D gene. V was cut by 0 bases and J by 6 bases, with 6 bases left in between. The CDR3 length is 12 residues. Germline CDR1 SGDLS, CDR2 YYNGEE. The CDR3 reads CASSVGTAEAFF. In nucleotides, the CDR3 is TGTGCCAGCAGCGTAGGAACAGCTGAAGCTTTCTTT.

The gene calls are TRBV2 and TRBJ1-1; possible D gene TRBD1, 6 bases. The CDR3 is 13 amino acids. V was cut by 4 bases and J by 4 bases, with 10 bases left in between. The V gene's germline CDR1 is SNHLY and CDR2 FYNNEI. CDR3 sequence: CASSAHRATEAFF. For the CDR3, the DNA is TGTGCCAGCAGTGCACACAGGGCCACTGAAGCTTTCTTT. The full variable domain, completed using reference TRBV2 and TRBJ1-1, is EPEVTQTPSHQVTQMGQEVILRCVPISNHLYFYWYRQILGQKVEFLVSFYNNEISEKSEIFDDQFSVERPDGSNFTLKIRSTKLEDSAMYFCASSAHRATEAFFGQGTRLTVV.

This chain uses TRBV29-1 with TRBJ2-7, with a possible D match to TRBD2 (5 bases). The V gene's germline CDR1 is SQVTM and CDR2 ANQGSEA. This CDR3 is built from 13 residues. The germline V and J ends were trimmed by 4 bases and 4 bases, with 14 bases remaining between them. The CDR3 reads CSVAPTSGYEQYF. The CDR3 DNA reads TGCAGCGTTGCCCCCACCAGCGGATACGAGCAGTACTTC.

The chain links TRBV19 to TRBJ1-1; TRBD1 aligns across 7 bases. This CDR3 has 14 amino acids. Germline V gives CDR1 LNHDA, CDR2 SQIVND (reference sequence). V lost 6 bases and J lost 8; bases outside the gene matches: 12. CDR3 residues: CASSNLLTGMEAFF. CDR3 nucleotides: TGTGCCAGTAGCAACCTACTGACAGGGATGGAAGCTTTCTTT.

The chain uses TRBV18 and TRBJ2-5; a weak D match, TRBD2 (5 bases). The V and J ends lost 5 bases and 5 bases respectively, with 6 bases between them. The CDR3 runs to 11 residues. Germline V CDR1 and CDR2: KGHSH, LQKENI. The DNA of the CDR3 is TGTGCCAGCTCAGTAGCGGAGACCCAGTACTTC. As protein: CASSVAETQYF.

This rearrangement joins TRBV7-6 to TRBJ2-1, with 12 bases identical to TRBD1. Trimming at V came to 5 bases and at J to 8 bases, leaving 13 bases not matched to a gene. Per germline, CDR1 SGHVS and CDR2 FNYEAQ. CDR3 length: 17 residues. Written as DNA, the CDR3 is TGTGCCAGCAGCCTGACAGCCGGGACAGGGGGCATGGATGAGCAGTTCTTC. Translation: CASSLTAGTGGMDEQFF.

The V gene is TRBV27, the J gene TRBJ1-6; D is perhaps TRBD1 (6 bases). Germline lookup yields CDR1 MNHEY and CDR2 SMNVEV (reference sequence). Trimming shortened V by 4 bases and J by 10 bases, and 14 bases separated the two germline ends. The CDR3 totals 14 residues. CDR3 sequence (DNA): TGTGCCAGCAGTTGGGGGGGGCAGAGGTCACCCCTCCACTTT. This sequence encodes CASSWGGQRSPLHF.

As concerns this clone: At the DNA level, this CDR3 is encoded by other sequences in the same sample as well. The chain is built from TRBV7-8 and TRBJ1-1, with D possibly being TRBD1 (5 bases). V was trimmed by 8 bases and J by 5 bases, leaving 18 bases between them. Germline CDR1 SGHVS, CDR2 FQNEAQ. The CDR3 totals 14 residues. This CDR3 is CASVAGIFATEAFF. The CDR3 nucleotides read TGTGCCAGCGTCGCAGGGATCTTTGCGACTGAAGCTTTCTTT.

This clone was counted only a few times. The chain joins TRBV10-3 to TRBJ2-3, with D unresolved. Germline lookup yields CDR1 ENHRY and CDR2 SYGVKD. The CDR3 runs 14 residues. V was trimmed by 7 bases and J by 2 bases, leaving 13 bases between them. CDR3: CAIIGSIHTDTQYF. The CDR3 region has the DNA TGTGCCATCATCGGTAGCATTCACACAGATACGCAGTATTTT.

In its sample, this clone was seen a few times. CDR3 nucleotide sequence: TGTGCCAGCAGCTTAATCCAGGGGACACCCTACACCTTTACAGATACGCAGTATTTT. It codes for CASSLIQGTPYTFTDTQYF. This chain uses TRBV7-9 with TRBJ2-3; a possible D gene is TRBD1 (6 bases). The V end was cut by 2 bases, the J end by 3 bases, with 24 bases between. This CDR3 contains 19 residues. Germline lookup yields CDR1 SEHNR and CDR2 FQNEAQ (reference sequence).

This clone showed up just a few times. CDR3 in DNA: TGTGCCAGCAGTAGACAGGGAGGAGTGTCCTACGAGCAGTACTTC. Its translation is CASSRQGGVSYEQYF. The chain employs TRBV2 and TRBJ2-7; D may be TRBD1 (7 bases). Germline CDR1 and CDR2: SNHLY and FYNNEI. This CDR3 spans 15 amino acids. Deletions cut 5 bases from V and 1 base from J, with 15 bases between.

CDR3: CASSFGTGGTDTQYF. CDR3 bases: TGTGCCAGCAGTTTCGGCACAGGGGGCACAGATACGCAGTATTTT. J is TRBJ2-3 and V is TRBV27; 7 bases agree with TRBD1. The germline V gene has CDR1 MNHEY and CDR2 SMNVEV (reference sequence). This CDR3 is built from 15 residues. V shed 3 bases and J 1 base; nucleotides not matched to a gene: 4.

This chain uses TRBV7-6 with TRBJ1-5, with 8 bases lining up with TRBD1. The CDR3 runs to 18 residues. Trimming removed 1 base from V and 0 bases from J; junction bases left unmatched: 8. Germline CDR1 is SGHVS and CDR2 is FNYEAQ. The CDR3 bases are TGTGCCAGCAGCTTAGGGGACAGGAGGAGTAATAGCAATCAGCCCCAGCATTTT. This codes for CASSLGDRRSNSNQPQHF.

The CDR3 spells CASSGRGGDGYTF. CDR3 nucleotide sequence: TGTGCCAGCAGTGGCAGGGGAGGGGATGGCTACACCTTC. V usage is TRBV6-6 and J usage is TRBJ1-2; maybe TRBD1 (6 bases). From germline, CDR1 is MNHNY and CDR2 SVGAGI (reference sequence). Trimming removed 5 bases at V and 6 bases at J, with 13 bases between. The CDR3 totals 13 residues.